The sequence of this T cell receptor (beta chain) was determined in a study of post-analysis software for immune sequencing data. Study-wide background: Recorded disease courses covered relapsing-remitting, secondary progressive and progressive-relapsing multiple sclerosis. Some patients had no subtype annotation. Study-wide findings and caveats: By F measure, samples from a shared preparation batch strongly co-clustered. With TRBV5-6, TRBV5-1 and TRBV20-1 included, about five TRBV segments were more frequent in patients than in controls. Compared with controls, patients showed significantly lower normalized Chao1 diversity.

Prepared libraries of TCR beta cDNA carried unique molecular identifiers. Input of roughly 0.9 to 11 million T cells yielded roughly 530,000 cDNA molecules. TCRdb used MiXCR to reprocess the PCR reads, holding one entry per CDR3 protein. The table includes about 810,000 distinct CDR3 sequences, approximately 50% detected once. This CDR3 contains 16 residues. CDR1 and CDR2 from the germline V gene are SGDLS and YYNGEE. The V end lost 0 bases, the J end lost 7 bases, and 16 bases lay between the germline ends. This clonotype has a handful of counts. What it binds is not known. V is TRBV9 and J is TRBJ2-2; D may be TRBD1 or TRBD2 (5 bases each). The source is a girl under 18 with multiple sclerosis. Sample: blood. CDR3 in amino acids: CASSVGIAGRVGELFF. CDR3 nucleotide sequence: TGTGCCAGCAGCGTAGGTATTGCGGGCAGGGTCGGGGAGCTGTTTTTT.